The 27 T cell receptor beta chains below all came from one sample that was sequenced in a study of shared clonotypes between healthy human individuals. TCRdb's table, derived via immunoSEQ multiplex PCR, lists solely in-frame clones and lacks some. The sample yields over a million clones, roughly 96% seen once. Sample: naive CD4+ T cells sorted from blood. The subset is: CD45RA+ positively selected. The receptor set was obtained from a man aged 30 to 39 in good health.

The J gene is TRBJ2-5, the V gene TRBV5-1; 9 bases agree with TRBD2. CDR3 length: 15 amino acids. After removal of 0 bases from V and 5 bases from J, the junction contained 5 bases not matched to a gene. Germline loops: CDR1 SGHRS, CDR2 YFSETQ. CDR3 bases: TGCGCCAGCAGCTTGGTAGGGACTAGCCGGGAGACCCAGTACTTC. Protein product: CASSLVGTSRETQYF.

This chain uses TRBV27 with TRBJ2-1, with D tentatively TRBD1 or TRBD2 (5 bases each). CDR1 and CDR2 from the germline V gene are MNHEY and SMNVEV (reference sequence). V lost 5 bases and J 9 bases, leaving 14 bases between the germline ends. CDR3 size: 13 residues. CDR3 DNA sequence: TGTGCCAGCAGTGTCGCATCTGGGGGTGAGCAGTTCTTC. Amino acids: CASSVASGGEQFF.

The CDR3: CASSMWEGSYEQYF. As DNA, the CDR3 is TGTGCCAGTAGTATGTGGGAGGGATCCTACGAGCAGTACTTC. V usage is TRBV19 and J usage is TRBJ2-7; 7 bases align to TRBD2. V gave up 3 bases and J gave up 1 base; unmatched junction bases: 3. The CDR3 length is 14 residues. Looked up from germline, CDR1 is LNHDA and CDR2 is SQIVND (reference sequence). Supplemented by reference TRBV19 and TRBJ2-7, the full variable domain reads DGGITQSPKYLFRKEGQNVTLSCEQNLNHDAMYWYRQDPGQGLRLIYYSQIVNDFQKGDIAEGYSVSREKKESFPLTVTSAQKNPTAFYLCASSMWEGSYEQYFGPGTRLTVT.

The chain links TRBV11-2 to TRBJ2-7, with 13 nucleotides matching TRBD2. CDR3 length: 15 residues. The germline V gene encodes CDR1 SGHAT and CDR2 FQNNGV. Trimming at V came to 2 bases and at J to 7 bases, leaving 5 bases not matched to a gene. The CDR3 region is CASSLQLAGGYEQYF. In nucleotides, the CDR3 is TGTGCCAGCAGCTTACAACTAGCGGGAGGGTATGAGCAGTACTTC.

The chain recombines TRBV6-1 with TRBJ1-5; D uncertain. V lost 2 bases to trimming and J lost 7 bases, with 9 bases between them. The germline gives CDR1 MNHNS, CDR2 SASEGT. The CDR3 has 13 residues. DNA for the CDR3: TGTGCCAGCAGTGAATCTCGAGAGCAGCCCCAGCATTTT. Amino acid sequence: CASSESREQPQHF.

The chain is built from TRBV4-2 and TRBJ1-5; no clear D. Germline values: CDR1 LGHNA, CDR2 YNFKEQ. V lost 3 bases, J lost 6 bases, and 18 bases lay in between. CDR3 length equals 16 residues. The DNA for the CDR3 is TGTGCCAGCAGCCAGGAGATGGGGAGTTTGGGTCAGCCCCAGCATTTT. Residues: CASSQEMGSLGQPQHF.

The chain has TRBV6-5 and TRBJ2-5, with D possibly matching TRBD1 (5 bases). The CDR3 consists of 15 residues. The germline CDR1 and CDR2 sequences are MNHEY and SVGAGI. The V gene lost 0 bases and the J gene lost 1 base, with 9 bases spanning the gap. The CDR3, as DNA: TGTGCCAGCAGTTACTCATTAGGGGCCCAAGAGACCCAGTACTTC. Amino acids: CASSYSLGAQETQYF.

The rearrangement uses TRBV9 and TRBJ2-7; 10 bases are shared with TRBD2. The CDR3 is 15 residues long. CDR1 and CDR2 from the germline V gene are SGDLS and YYNGEE. V was pared by 1 base and J by 3 bases, with 4 bases of the junction left unmatched. DNA of the CDR3: TGTGCCAGCAGCGTACAAGCGGGAGGGGGCTACGAGCAGTACTTC. Translated, it gives CASSVQAGGGYEQYF.

V and J are TRBV28 and TRBJ2-3; 14 bases are a match to TRBD2. Trimming at V came to 5 bases and at J to 6 bases, leaving 10 bases not matched to a gene. The CDR3 contains 17 residues. Per germline, CDR1 MDHEN and CDR2 SYDVKM. This CDR3 is CASSIQTSGRGRDTQYF. In DNA form, the CDR3 reads TGTGCCAGCAGTATACAGACTAGCGGGAGGGGTAGGGATACGCAGTATTTT.

This chain joins TRBV14 and TRBJ2-3, with D perhaps TRBD2 (6 bases). Trimming took off 3 bases at V and 5 bases at J, with 15 bases between the two ends. The germline gives CDR1 SGHDN, CDR2 FVKESK. This CDR3 has 15 amino acids. The CDR3 protein is CASSQEGATRDTQYF. For the CDR3, the DNA is TGTGCCAGCAGCCAGGAGGGAGCAACGAGAGATACGCAGTATTTT.

CDR3 residues: CASGGGLAGVGPDIQYF. The CDR3 bases are TGCGCCAGTGGGGGGGGACTAGCGGGAGTGGGTCCGGACATTCAGTACTTC. The chain employs TRBV10-2 and TRBJ2-4; 14 bases fit TRBD2. J lost 8 bases, V lost 9 bases, and 15 bases had no gene match. The CDR3 has 17 residues. CDR1 and CDR2 (germline): WSHSY, SAAADI.

The V call is TRBV19, the J call TRBJ2-7, with D unresolved. Germline loops: CDR1 LNHDA, CDR2 SQIVND (reference sequence). CDR3 length: 13 residues. Between the trimmed V and J ends, which lost 6 bases and 5 bases, there was a span of 14 bases. This CDR3 is CASRDRGVDEQYF. CDR3 in DNA: TGTGCCAGTAGAGATCGAGGCGTCGACGAGCAGTACTTC.

This CDR3 is CASLPGPNEQFF. The CDR3 DNA is TGTGCCAGCTTACCGGGCCCCAATGAGCAGTTCTTC. V is TRBV7-9 and J is TRBJ2-1; D uncertain. Between the trimmed V and J ends, which lost 8 bases and 6 bases, there was a span of 11 bases. The germline V gene encodes CDR1 SEHNR and CDR2 FQNEAQ (reference sequence). This CDR3 contains 12 residues.

This clone was seen a single time. This rearrangement joins TRBV27 to TRBJ2-7; D tentatively reads TRBD1 or TRBD2 (5 bases each). Germline CDR1 is MNHEY and CDR2 is SMNVEV (reference sequence). V was shortened by 3 bases and J by 4 bases, with 13 bases between the two germline ends. This CDR3 contains 14 residues. For the CDR3, the DNA is TGTGCCAGCAGTTTTAACGGGGACGTGTACGAGCAGTACTTC. Translating gives CASSFNGDVYEQYF.

V is TRBV19 and J is TRBJ1-1, with D perhaps TRBD1 (5 bases). V was shortened by 5 bases and J by 11 bases, with 21 bases between the two germline ends. There are 14 residues in the CDR3. CDR1 is LNHDA and CDR2 is SQIVND in the germline V gene (reference sequence). DNA of the CDR3: TGTGCCAGTAGTCCCCAGGGCGCCAGCCCCAAGGCTTTCTTT. This codes for CASSPQGASPKAFF.

As for this clone: In the same sample, other DNA sequences code for this CDR3. The rearrangement links TRBV5-1 to TRBJ2-1; D possibly corresponds to TRBD1 (5 bases). CDR3 length equals 12 residues. In germline, CDR1 is SGHRS, CDR2 YFSETQ. With 4 bases removed from V and 5 bases from J, the gap between germline ends came to 7 bases. DNA for the CDR3: TGCGCCAGCAGCCTACAGGACAATGAGCAGTTCTTC. This encodes CASSLQDNEQFF. Filled out from reference TRBV5-1 and TRBJ2-1, the complete variable domain reads KAGVTQTPRYLIKTRGQQVTLSCSPISGHRSVSWYQQTPGQGLQFLFEYFSETQRNKGNFPGRFSGRQFSNSRSEMNVSTLELGDSALYLCASSLQDNEQFFGPGTRLTVL.

The V and J genes are TRBV2 and TRBJ2-1, with TRBD2 matching 9 bases. Germline CDR1 SNHLY, CDR2 FYNNEI. V shed 8 bases and J 8 bases; nucleotides not matched to a gene: 13. This CDR3 is built from 15 residues. As DNA, the CDR3 is TGTGCCAGCGCCGGCGGGAGGGCCGGAGGGGATGAGCAGTTCTTC. Its translation: CASAGGRAGGDEQFF.

The rearrangement joins TRBV27 to TRBJ2-1; no reliable D call. V dropped 3 bases and J dropped 6 bases, with 9 bases sitting between them. The CDR3 totals 13 residues. CDR1 MNHEY and CDR2 SMNVEV come from the germline V gene (reference sequence). The CDR3 is CASSLLPRNEQFF. CDR3 in DNA: TGTGCCAGCAGTTTGCTCCCGCGCAATGAGCAGTTCTTC.

This rearrangement joins TRBV30 to TRBJ2-5; TRBD1 aligns across 9 bases. Germline-derived CDR1 and CDR2 are GTSNPN and SVGIG (reference sequence). V shed 0 bases, J shed 1 base, and the junction held 15 bases outside the gene matches. The CDR3 contains 19 residues. CDR3 nucleotides: TGTGCCTGGAGTGTTGGCCCAGCCCCGGGACAGGGTTTCCAAGAGACCCAGTACTTC. This codes for CAWSVGPAPGQGFQETQYF.

As concerns this clone: Other nucleotide sequences in the sample specify the same CDR3. The V call is TRBV7-2, the J call TRBJ2-1, with D unresolved. The V and J ends lost 1 base and 4 bases respectively, with 11 bases between them. Germline-derived CDR1 and CDR2 are SGHTA and FQGNSA. The CDR3 is 15 amino acids. This CDR3 reads CASSLGRASYNEQFF. Here the CDR3 DNA reads TGTGCCAGCAGCTTAGGAAGGGCTAGTTACAATGAGCAGTTCTTC.

The CDR3 is CASSPRTSGSFAVYNEQFF. DNA for the CDR3: TGTGCCAGCAGCCCTCGGACTAGCGGGAGTTTCGCCGTATACAATGAGCAGTTCTTC. This chain joins TRBV7-9 and TRBJ2-1; TRBD2 aligns across 13 bases. Germline assignment: CDR1 SEHNR and CDR2 FQNEAQ (reference sequence). There are 19 residues in the CDR3. V gave up 5 bases and J gave up 4 bases; unmatched junction bases: 14.

V is TRBV5-6 and J is TRBJ2-4; D is possibly TRBD1 (6 bases). This CDR3 is 14 amino acids long. Trimming left V 4 bases short and J 6 bases short, with 14 bases between. Germline CDR1 reads SGHDT; CDR2 reads YYEEEE. CDR3 sequence (DNA): TGTGCCAGCAGCCTAAAGGACAGCACAAACATTCAGTACTTC. This sequence encodes CASSLKDSTNIQYF.

The J gene is TRBJ2-1, the V gene TRBV19, with TRBD2 identical over 7 bases. The V gene's germline CDR1 is LNHDA and CDR2 SQIVND (reference sequence). This CDR3 region has 16 residues. With V trimmed by 3 bases and J by 0 bases, 5 bases remained unmatched. CDR3 protein: CASSITSASSYNEQFF. In DNA, the CDR3 is TGTGCCAGTAGTATTACTAGCGCTAGCTCCTACAATGAGCAGTTCTTC.

V usage is TRBV18 and J usage is TRBJ2-7; 11 bases agree with TRBD2. Germline-derived CDR1 and CDR2 are KGHSH and LQKENI. CDR3 size: 16 residues. The V segment lost 2 bases and the J segment 4 bases; nucleotides outside the gene matches: 7. CDR3 nucleotide sequence: TGTGCCAGCTCACCAAGCGGTAGCGGGAGGGCTTACGAGCAGTACTTC. This codes for CASSPSGSGRAYEQYF.

The V and J genes are TRBV11-2 and TRBJ2-7; 8 bases align to TRBD1. Trimming took 4 bases from V and 4 from J; bases not matched to a gene: 3. Germline CDR1 reads SGHAT; CDR2 reads FQNNGV. CDR3 length equals 13 residues. The CDR3 spells CASSSGQGYEQYF. CDR3 coding DNA: TGTGCCAGCAGCTCTGGACAGGGTTACGAGCAGTACTTC.

This clone was observed once. The chain couples TRBV5-1 to TRBJ2-5; 10 positions match TRBD1. Unmatched junction bases numbered 10, after V lost 4 bases and J lost 4 bases. This CDR3 spans 16 amino acids. CDR1 is SGHRS, CDR2 YFSETQ, per germline. The CDR3 DNA reads as TGCGCCAGCAGCCCACTTGGGACAGGGGACGGAGAGACCCAGTACTTC. Its protein product is CASSPLGTGDGETQYF.

This clone was observed once. The chain joins TRBV14 to TRBJ2-1; TRBD2 matches at 8 bases. This CDR3 comprises 18 residues. V was clipped by 0 bases and J by 4 bases; unmatched bases: 11. CDR1 is SGHDN, CDR2 FVKESK, per germline. CDR3: CASSQERAGVFLYNEQFF. The CDR3, as DNA: TGTGCCAGCAGCCAAGAAAGAGCGGGAGTATTCTTGTACAATGAGCAGTTCTTC. Drawing the rest from reference TRBV14 and TRBJ2-1, the complete variable domain is EAGVTQFPSHSVIEKGQTVTLRCDPISGHDNLYWYRRVMGKEIKFLLHFVKESKQDESGMPNNRFLAERTGGTYSTLKVQPAELEDSGVYFCASSQERAGVFLYNEQFFGPGTRLTVL.